Listed below are T cell receptor beta chains from one sample, sequenced in a study of blood T cell repertoires in COVID-19. Here immunoSEQ multiplex PCR was the method, and the copy in TCRdb shows in-frame clones only, minus some. The top ten hold approximately 4.1% of the sample, which has a few hundred thousand clones, around 86% seen once. Sequenced input: PBMCs or T cells enriched from blood (not recorded which). Source of these receptors: a man under 40 who had recovered from COVID-19. The conserved cysteine and the conserved F or W are not part of the CDR3 here. Fields, in order: clone size, V gene, CDR3 protein. Only some rows state a clone size, as once, few, many or a class for expanded clones.

clone size: few; V gene: TRBV15; CDR3 protein: ATSRDRVSQETQY
clone size: NA; V gene: TRBV30; CDR3 protein: AWGTSGRKETQY
clone size: few; V gene: TRBV14; CDR3 protein: ASSHDTGSISGGYT
clone size: once; V gene: TRBV19; CDR3 protein: ASSNLAGGKNIQY
clone size: few; V gene: TRBV5-6; CDR3 protein: ASSWGQGNNQPQH
clone size: NA; V gene: TRBV5-1; CDR3 protein: ASSQGPAGSYEQY
clone size: NA; V gene: TRBV10-3; CDR3 protein: ASRLNNYGYT
clone size: NA; V gene: TRBV19; CDR3 protein: ASSIGQGTYEQY
clone size: NA; V gene: TRBV6-1; CDR3 protein: ASSWAGGQVYEQY
clone size: NA; V gene: TRBV7-2; CDR3 protein: ASSLEGQGYEKLF
clone size: NA; V gene: TRBV14; CDR3 protein: ASSLTGFNEQF
clone size: NA; V gene: TRBV3-1/TRBV3-2; CDR3 protein: ASSQGTSETLSEQF
clone size: NA; V gene: TRBV7-2; CDR3 protein: ASSPDRGLGKQY
clone size: NA; V gene: TRBV2; CDR3 protein: ASSEPGQQENIQY
clone size: NA; V gene: TRBV30; CDR3 protein: AWKGQGAGKEQY
clone size: NA; V gene: TRBV7-9; CDR3 protein: ASSLAPGGAQY